These 10 T cell receptor beta chains came from one sample sequenced in a study of shared clonotypes between healthy human individuals. Sequencing used immunoSEQ multiplex PCR; TCRdb keeps in-frame clones, though not all of them. The sample yields 400,000 to 600,000 clones, 79% seen once. The sample was PBMCs. All receptors derive from a woman in her thirties or forties in good health. Some clones in this sample may be carry-over from other donors' samples.

The V gene is TRBV4-1, the J gene TRBJ2-1, with 10 bases identical to TRBD2. This CDR3 region has 20 residues. Germline values: CDR1 MGHRA, CDR2 YSYEKL. Germline trimming cut 0 bases from V and 2 bases from J; bases unmatched to any gene: 13. As DNA, the CDR3 is TGCGCCAGCAGCCAAGATGGTCGGGGGAGGACTAGCGGTACCTACAATGAGCAGTTCTTC. It yields the protein CASSQDGRGRTSGTYNEQFF.

The CDR3 DNA is TGCGCCAGCAGCAGGGGACAGGGGGCGAGTAACTATGGCTACACCTTC. It yields the protein CASSRGQGASNYGYTF. The rearrangement joins TRBV5-1 to TRBJ1-2; TRBD1 matches 12 bases. Germline CDR1 SGHRS, CDR2 YFSETQ. J gave up 1 base and V 4 bases, and 5 bases lay outside the gene matches. The CDR3 consists of 16 residues.

This clone has more than one count but fewer than ten. This chain links TRBV27 with TRBJ2-2; D not certain. V gave up 10 bases and J gave up 6 bases, with 12 bases separating them. This CDR3 contains 12 residues. Germline V lookup: CDR1 MNHEY, CDR2 SMNVEV (reference sequence). For the CDR3, the DNA is TGTGCCATCCGCAAGGACCCCGGGGAGCTGTTTTTT. As protein: CAIRKDPGELFF.

The V call is TRBV5-6, the J call TRBJ1-3; D possibly corresponds to TRBD1 (5 bases). The CDR3 runs to 15 residues. The V gene lost 4 bases and the J gene lost 0 bases, with 11 bases spanning the gap. Germline V gene sequence: CDR1 SGHDT, CDR2 YYEEEE. Here the CDR3 reads CASSRTSFSGNTIYF. CDR3 DNA: TGTGCCAGCAGCCGGACATCCTTCTCTGGAAACACCATATATTTT.

This clone was detected only once. The gene calls are TRBV15 and TRBJ1-5; no reliable D call. The germline V gene encodes CDR1 LNHNV and CDR2 YYDKDF (reference sequence). The CDR3 has 16 amino acids. V lost 5 bases to trimming and J lost 4 bases, with 18 bases between them. The CDR3 loop is CATSGRPRASNQPQHF. CDR3 nucleotide sequence: TGTGCCACCAGCGGAAGACCCCGGGCCAGTAATCAGCCCCAGCATTTT. The full variable domain, its missing parts supplied by reference TRBV15 and TRBJ1-5, is DAMVIQNPRYQVTQFGKPVTLSCSQTLNHNVMYWYQQKSSQAPKLLFHYYDKDFNNEADTPDNFQSRRPNTSFCFLDIRSPGLGDTAMYLCATSGRPRASNQPQHFGDGTRLSIL.

Ten or more counts support this clone. V usage is TRBV6-1 and J usage is TRBJ2-3; D remains ambiguous. The CDR3 consists of 14 residues. V lost 1 base, J lost 4 bases, and 9 bases lay in between. Per the germline V gene, CDR1 is MNHNS and CDR2 is SASEGT. This CDR3 is CASSEGGGADTQYF. In DNA, the CDR3 is TGTGCCAGCAGTGAAGGTGGTGGGGCAGATACGCAGTATTTT.

The table lists this clone with a count of one. The gene calls are TRBV6-6 and TRBJ1-5, with D maybe TRBD1 (6 bases). Trimming removed 6 bases at V and 2 bases at J, with 11 bases between. CDR1 MNHNY and CDR2 SVGAGI come from the germline V gene (reference sequence). The CDR3 totals 14 residues. Here the CDR3 DNA reads TGTGCCAGCAGGGCGGCAGGGGGCAATCAGCCCCAGCATTTT. It specifies CASRAAGGNQPQHF.

The V and J genes are TRBV7-9 and TRBJ2-1; no clear D. Looked up from germline, CDR1 is SEHNR and CDR2 is FQNEAQ (reference sequence). The CDR3 consists of 14 residues. V was shortened by 2 bases and J by 5 bases, with 10 bases between the two germline ends. The CDR3 reads CASSLTLGNNEQFF. The CDR3 nucleotides read TGTGCCAGCAGCTTAACTTTGGGGAACAATGAGCAGTTCTTC.

V usage is TRBV28 and J usage is TRBJ2-7; the D is unclear. CDR3 length: 14 residues. CDR1 and CDR2 from the germline V gene are MDHEN and SYDVKM. The ends were cut back, 6 bases at V and 3 bases at J, with 15 bases in the middle. As DNA, the CDR3 is TGTGCCAGCAGGGCTCGGGCAGCCTACTACGAGCAGTACTTC. Translation gives CASRARAAYYEQYF.

This rearrangement joins TRBV15 to TRBJ2-7; the D gene is possibly TRBD2 (5 bases). The CDR3 sequence is 14 residues long. Trimming left V 3 bases short and J 1 base short, with 10 bases between. Germline V CDR1 and CDR2: LNHNV, YYDKDF (reference sequence). CDR3 DNA: TGTGCCACCAGCAGTGAGGGCGTATCCTACGAGCAGTACTTC. Amino acid sequence: CATSSEGVSYEQYF.